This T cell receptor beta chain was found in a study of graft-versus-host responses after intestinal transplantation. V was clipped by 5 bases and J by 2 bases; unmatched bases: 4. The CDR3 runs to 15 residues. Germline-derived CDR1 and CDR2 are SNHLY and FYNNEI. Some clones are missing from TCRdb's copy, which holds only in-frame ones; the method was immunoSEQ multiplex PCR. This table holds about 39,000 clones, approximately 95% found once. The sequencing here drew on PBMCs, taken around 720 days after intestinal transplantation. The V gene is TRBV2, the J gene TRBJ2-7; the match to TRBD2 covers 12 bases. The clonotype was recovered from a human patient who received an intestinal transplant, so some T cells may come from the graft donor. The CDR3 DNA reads TGTGCCAGCAGTAAAAGGACTAGCGGGGCCTACGAGCAGTACTTC. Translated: CASSKRTSGAYEQYF.